The 31 T cell receptor beta chains listed next were all sequenced from one sample in a study of Graves' ophthalmopathy and Graves' hyperthyroidism. Using RNA transcripts, the TCR beta CDR3 regions were amplified. An opening RT-PCR round employed HTBI primers and preceded a second-round multiplex PCR. MiXCR was run by TCRdb on the multiplex PCR reads, yielding one entry per CDR3 protein. The sample yields about 57,000 distinct CDR3 sequences, roughly 47% seen once. What was sequenced was peripheral blood. All receptors come from an adult woman with Graves' ophthalmopathy.

This clonotype has at least ten counts. This chain connects TRBV20-1 to TRBJ1-1, with D unclear. Trimming stripped 0 bases from V and 0 bases from J, with 5 bases between. Germline-derived CDR1 and CDR2 are DFQATT and SNEGSKA (reference sequence). The CDR3 runs 13 residues. DNA for the CDR3: TGCAGTGCTAGAGATTATATGAACACTGAAGCTTTCTTT. Translating it yields CSARDYMNTEAFF.

CDR3 in amino acids: CASSLAGTSGGTDTQYF. The CDR3 DNA is TGTGCCAGCAGCTTAGCCGGGACTAGCGGGGGCACAGATACGCAGTATTTT. V is TRBV7-2 and J is TRBJ2-3, with TRBD2 identical over 13 bases. Trimming at V came to 0 bases and at J to 1 base, leaving 1 base not matched to a gene. Per germline, CDR1 SGHTA and CDR2 FQGNSA. The CDR3 is made up of 17 amino acids.

This clonotype showed up many times. The chain is built from TRBV5-1 and TRBJ1-2; D possibly corresponds to TRBD1 (6 bases). The V end was cut by 4 bases, the J end by 8 bases, with 21 bases between. The CDR3 is made up of 15 amino acids. Germline CDR1 is SGHRS and CDR2 is YFSETQ. CDR3 amino acids: CASSLHTGRGGGYTF. The CDR3 region has the DNA TGCGCCAGCAGCCTACATACGGGCAGGGGAGGCGGCTACACCTTC. The entire variable domain, with the rest obtained from reference TRBV5-1 and TRBJ1-2, is as follows: KAGVTQTPRYLIKTRGQQVTLSCSPISGHRSVSWYQQTPGQGLQFLFEYFSETQRNKGNFPGRFSGRQFSNSRSEMNVSTLELGDSALYLCASSLHTGRGGGYTFGSGTRLTVV.

This chain connects TRBV20-1 to TRBJ1-1; tentative D call: TRBD1 (6 bases). Germline CDR1 and CDR2: DFQATT and SNEGSKA (reference sequence). The germline V and J ends were trimmed by 5 bases and 2 bases, with 9 bases remaining between them. The CDR3 covers 12 residues. CDR3 sequence (DNA): TGCAGTGCTGACAGGATAAACACTGAAGCTTTCTTT. Translating gives CSADRINTEAFF.

V is TRBV9 and J is TRBJ1-2; no definite D call. CDR3 length equals 16 residues. Between the trimmed V and J ends, which lost 0 bases and 3 bases, there was a span of 15 bases. The germline V gene has CDR1 SGDLS and CDR2 YYNGEE. The CDR3 DNA is TGTGCCAGCAGCGTAGCGGGCGGGTCAATGGACTATGGCTACACCTTC. This translates into CASSVAGGSMDYGYTF.

This clonotype has ten or more counts. The V and J genes are TRBV20-1 and TRBJ1-2; TRBD1 matches at 7 bases. The junction had 19 bases not matched to a gene; V was cut back by 3 bases and J by 3 bases. Looked up from germline, CDR1 is DFQATT and CDR2 is SNEGSKA (reference sequence). The CDR3 length is 18 residues. CDR3 bases: TGCAGTGCTAGTGGCGGGACAGCCAATCCCGCCCCATACTATGGCTACACCTTC. It yields the protein CSASGGTANPAPYYGYTF.

The table lists this clonotype with many counts. The rearrangement links TRBV10-1 to TRBJ2-3; the match to TRBD2 covers 10 bases. V lost 5 bases to trimming and J lost 3 bases; unmatched junction nucleotides: 5. Germline-derived CDR1 and CDR2 are WNHNN and SYGVQD (reference sequence). The CDR3 is made up of 15 amino acids. The CDR3 here is CASSPGTSETDTQYF. CDR3 in DNA: TGCGCCAGCAGTCCCGGGACTAGCGAGACAGATACGCAGTATTTT.

Comments on this clonotype: At one end the junction does not follow the germline gene, possibly because of a read error. V and J are TRBV9 and TRBJ1-4, with 11 positions matching TRBD1. The CDR3 sequence is 18 residues long. Germline lookup yields CDR1 SGDLS and CDR2 YYNGEE. Written as DNA, the CDR3 is TGTGCCAGCAGCGCTAGGACAGGGGGCTATGCAACTAATGAAAAACTGTCTTTT. Amino acid sequence: CASSARTGGYATNEKLSF.

This clonotype was recorded many times. The gene calls are TRBV19 and TRBJ1-1; possible D gene TRBD1, 5 bases. The CDR3 runs 15 residues. Germline V gene lookup returns CDR1 LNHDA and CDR2 SQIVND (reference sequence). V lost 3 bases to trimming and J lost 4 bases, with 15 bases between them. The CDR3: CASSISPGMGTEAFF. The CDR3 DNA reads as TGTGCCAGTAGTATTTCACCAGGGATGGGCACTGAAGCTTTCTTT.

This clonotype was recorded at least ten times. A read error may account for a junction end that differs from germline. V gene TRBV19 combines with J gene TRBJ2-7; TRBD1 matches at 7 bases. Per germline, CDR1 LNHDA and CDR2 SQIVND (reference sequence). This CDR3 contains 14 residues. The CDR3 loop is CASSIGVDDRALLF. The CDR3 DNA reads as TGTGCCAGTAGTATAGGGGTGGATGACAGGGCGTTGCTCTTC.

The table lists this clonotype with many counts. The chain recombines TRBV6-5 with TRBJ2-7; 8 bases are shared with TRBD1. Germline V gene lookup returns CDR1 MNHEY and CDR2 SVGAGI. The CDR3 length is 13 residues. The V segment lost 6 bases and the J segment 3 bases; nucleotides outside the gene matches: 4. The CDR3 protein is CASSRGQGYEQYF. The CDR3 DNA reads as TGTGCCAGCAGCCGAGGACAGGGCTACGAGCAGTACTTC.

In this sample, this clonotype turned up once. This chain uses TRBV5-1 with TRBJ2-6, with D possibly TRBD2 on 6 matching bases. V dropped 4 bases and J dropped 1 base, with 15 bases sitting between them. CDR3 size: 17 residues. Germline V lookup: CDR1 SGHRS, CDR2 YFSETQ. The CDR3 loop is CASSPEGRDSGANVLTF. The CDR3 DNA reads TGCGCCAGCAGCCCGGAGGGGCGGGATTCTGGGGCCAACGTCCTGACTTTC.

This clonotype has ten or more counts. The chain joins TRBV20-1 to TRBJ1-5; no reliable D call. This CDR3 has 14 amino acids. Trimming shortened V by 3 bases and J by 0 bases, and 9 bases separated the two germline ends. Germline CDR1 reads DFQATT; CDR2 reads SNEGSKA (reference sequence). The CDR3, as DNA: TGCAGTGCTAGGCCCGGGGTTAGCAATCAGCCCCAGCATTTT. Its translation is CSARPGVSNQPQHF.

The rearrangement links TRBV20-1 to TRBJ2-3; TRBD2 matches at 10 bases. This CDR3 is 15 amino acids long. In germline, CDR1 is DFQATT, CDR2 SNEGSKA (reference sequence). The chain's CDR3 is CSAAGLAEGTDTQYF. Here the CDR3 DNA reads TGCAGCGCCGCAGGACTAGCGGAGGGGACAGATACGCAGTATTTT.

The chain links TRBV20-1 to TRBJ2-5, with a tentative D call TRBD2 (5 bases). This CDR3 has 14 amino acids. The germline gives CDR1 DFQATT, CDR2 SNEGSKA (reference sequence). Trimming shortened V by 3 bases and J by 5 bases, and 16 bases separated the two germline ends. This chain's CDR3 is CSASLRLGAETQYF. CDR3 coding DNA: TGCAGTGCTAGTCTTAGGTTGGGAGCGGAGACCCAGTACTTC.

This clonotype has a handful of counts. The chain has TRBV9 and TRBJ2-3; D gene unclear. The CDR3 totals 12 residues. Germline CDR1 reads SGDLS; CDR2 reads YYNGEE. Deletions cut 0 bases from V and 5 bases from J, with 4 bases between. The CDR3, as DNA: TGTGCCAGCAGCGTAGCGGTAGATACGCAGTATTTT. It specifies CASSVAVDTQYF.

This clonotype was counted ten times or more. The gene calls are TRBV5-8 and TRBJ2-7, with a weak D call TRBD1 (5 bases). The CDR3 runs 12 residues. Trimming took 3 bases from V and 5 from J, leaving 9 bases between them. Germline-derived CDR1 and CDR2 are SGHTS and YDEGEE. This CDR3 reads CASSSPGNEQYF. CDR3 bases: TGTGCCAGCAGCTCCCCAGGGAACGAGCAGTACTTC.

This clonotype was found many times. The J gene is TRBJ1-1, the V gene TRBV27; the D is unclear. Germline-derived CDR1 and CDR2 are MNHEY and SMNVEV (reference sequence). Trimming stripped 5 bases from V and 1 base from J, with 14 bases between. The CDR3 length is 15 residues. The CDR3 region is CASSPPVGTNTEAFF. CDR3 bases: TGTGCCAGCAGTCCTCCTGTGGGTACGAACACTGAAGCTTTCTTT.

The chain links TRBV20-1 to TRBJ1-2; 12 bases agree with TRBD1. Germline V gives CDR1 DFQATT, CDR2 SNEGSKA (reference sequence). The CDR3 totals 15 residues. The trim removed 3 bases at V and 4 bases at J, leaving 6 bases unmatched. CDR3 sequence: CSASPGTGGFYGYTF. For the CDR3, the DNA is TGCAGTGCTAGTCCCGGGACAGGGGGCTTCTATGGCTACACCTTC.

V usage is TRBV19 and J usage is TRBJ1-6; D not resolved. The CDR3 contains 16 residues. Deletions cut 4 bases from V and 8 bases from J, with 18 bases between. Germline V gene lookup returns CDR1 LNHDA and CDR2 SQIVND (reference sequence). CDR3 in DNA: TGTGCCAGTAGTACGACTAGCGGGAGCTGGGATTCACCCCTCCACTTT. Encoded protein: CASSTTSGSWDSPLHF.

Concerning this clonotype itself: The DNA is omitted, as the CDR3 cannot be located on it reliably, and the CDR3 follows TCRdb's listing. This chain links TRBV29-1 with TRBJ2-7; TRBD1, the D gene given by the table, was not confirmed from the DNA. CDR1 is SQVTM and CDR2 is ANQGSEA in the germline V gene. The CDR3 is made up of 10 amino acids, end residues included. The CDR3 protein is CSTSGAPEYF.

This clonotype was recorded once. This chain links TRBV20-1 with TRBJ1-6; D might be TRBD1 (5 bases). This CDR3 comprises 14 residues. From germline, CDR1 is DFQATT and CDR2 SNEGSKA (reference sequence). The V end lost 1 base, the J end lost 9 bases, and 13 bases lay between the germline ends. CDR3 sequence (DNA): TGCAGTGCTAGAGCGGCAGGGAGGTTTTCACCCCTCCACTTT. It yields the protein CSARAAGRFSPLHF.

The chain recombines TRBV28 with TRBJ2-2, with D possibly called TRBD1 or TRBD2 (6 bases each). The CDR3 covers 16 residues. The germline V gene encodes CDR1 MDHEN and CDR2 SYDVKM. The germline V and J ends were trimmed by 2 bases and 2 bases, with 12 bases remaining between them. This CDR3 is CASSLGGGTNTGELFF. As DNA, the CDR3 is TGTGCCAGCAGTTTAGGGGGCGGGACAAACACCGGGGAGCTGTTTTTT. Full variable domain (missing parts from reference TRBV28 and TRBJ2-2): DVKVTQSSRYLVKRTGEKVFLECVQDMDHENMFWYRQDPGLGLRLIYFSYDVKMKEKGDIPEGYSVSREKKERFSLILESASTNQTSMYLCASSLGGGTNTGELFFGEGSRLTVL.

This chain uses TRBV11-2 with TRBJ1-3; D is unresolved. V was trimmed by 3 bases and J by 5 bases, leaving 8 bases between them. CDR1 and CDR2 (germline): SGHAT, FQNNGV. This CDR3 has 13 amino acids. The CDR3 reads CASSFEGRNTIYF. The CDR3 DNA follows: TGTGCCAGCAGCTTTGAGGGCAGAAACACCATATATTTT.

For this clonotype: The conserved phenylalanine or tryptophan is not found at the CDR3 terminus, so this likely reflects a read error. The V call is TRBV19, the J call TRBJ1-4; D ambiguous. Looked up from germline, CDR1 is LNHDA and CDR2 is SQIVND (reference sequence). V was shortened by 5 bases and J by 6 bases, with 13 bases between the two germline ends. CDR3 length: 14 residues. CDR3 residues: CASSRWAPDEKLFC. The CDR3 region has the DNA TGTGCCAGTAGTCGGTGGGCTCCAGATGAAAAACTGTTTTGT.

The chain is built from TRBV24-1 and TRBJ1-1; D is possibly TRBD1 (5 bases). Trimming pared 2 bases from V and 0 bases from J, leaving 9 bases between. The CDR3 spans 15 residues. Germline V gives CDR1 KGHDR, CDR2 SFDVKD. CDR3 in DNA: TGTGCCACCAGTGATTCGCGGGGCATGAACACTGAAGCTTTCTTT. As protein: CATSDSRGMNTEAFF.

This clonotype was seen only once. The CDR3: CSASWTGGRELFF. The DNA of the CDR3 is TGCAGTGCTAGTTGGACAGGGGGAAGGGAACTGTTTTTT. This chain connects TRBV20-1 to TRBJ1-4; TRBD1 aligns across 10 bases. The germline gives CDR1 DFQATT, CDR2 SNEGSKA (reference sequence). This CDR3 comprises 13 residues. The ends lost 3 bases at V and 12 bases at J; junction bases unmatched: 7.

This clonotype was recorded many times. V usage is TRBV6-1 and J usage is TRBJ1-5; D gene uncertain. The germline V gene has CDR1 MNHNS and CDR2 SASEGT. The ends were cut back, 8 bases at V and 8 bases at J, with 10 bases in the middle. The CDR3 is 11 amino acids. The CDR3 loop is CASEGTEPQHF. The CDR3 DNA sequence: TGTGCCAGCGAAGGCACGGAGCCCCAGCATTTT.

As to this clonotype: An end of the junction does not agree with germline; a read error may underlie this. The chain has TRBV5-1 and TRBJ2-7, with a tentative D call TRBD1 (8 bases). The length of the CDR3 is 15 residues. Per germline, CDR1 SGHRS and CDR2 YFSETQ. CDR3 sequence: CASSYTGGATYEQYF. Here the CDR3 DNA reads TGCGCCAGTAGCTACACAGGGGGGGCTACCTACGAGCAGTACTTC.

The CDR3 here is CASSPSPGLATDTQYF. CDR3 DNA: TGTGCCAGCAGCCCCTCCCCGGGACTAGCGACAGATACGCAGTATTTT. The chain has TRBV9 and TRBJ2-3; TRBD2 aligns across 10 bases. Unmatched junction bases numbered 8, after V lost 4 bases and J lost 3 bases. CDR3 size: 16 residues. Germline values: CDR1 SGDLS, CDR2 YYNGEE.

This clonotype appeared a single time. This chain uses TRBV6-9 with TRBJ2-1; the D call may be TRBD1 or TRBD2 (5 bases each). The germline V and J ends were trimmed by 4 bases and 3 bases, with 25 bases remaining between them. The germline V gene encodes CDR1 MNHGY and CDR2 SVAAGI. The CDR3 length is 19 residues. CDR3 amino acids: CASSSRDQRPRGHYNEQFF. For the CDR3, the DNA is TGTGCCAGCAGTTCCCGGGACCAGCGCCCGAGGGGTCACTACAATGAGCAGTTCTTC.